This T cell receptor (beta chain) stems from a study of blood T cell repertoires in COVID-19. Background on the study: Samples representing acute and convalescent COVID-19 were sourced from the United States, Italy and Spain. PBMCs, B-cell-depleted T cells, or T cells provided the cDNA or gDNA that made up the material.

The germline V gene encodes CDR1 SGHVS and CDR2 FQNEAQ. This CDR3 has 15 residues. Trimming removed 2 bases from V and 9 bases from J; junction bases left unmatched: 8. Authors' processing steps: For nucleated cells, counts were estimated from reference gene primer amplification. Clones were read by immunoSEQ multiplex PCR, and TCRdb kept only the in-frame ones, dropping some. V and J calls and clone size come straight from that table; D and trimming were deduced from the DNA. The data hold approximately 110,000 clones, with approximately 85% observed a single time. The origin of this receptor is a human donor in a cohort sampled during active COVID-19. The chain uses TRBV7-8 and TRBJ2-4; the match to TRBD1 covers 9 bases. Specimen: peripheral blood. CDR3 DNA: TGTGCCAGCAGCTTAATCGGGACAGGGTCAGCCATTCAGTACTTC. It encodes CASSLIGTGSAIQYF.